The 31 T cell receptor beta chains below come from one sample, sequenced in a study of shared clonotypes between healthy human individuals. Profiling relied on immunoSEQ multiplex PCR, and the TCRdb table lists in-frame clones only, not all of them. This table holds around 650,000 clones, roughly 95% found once. Naive CD8 cells comprised CD45RO-negative, CCR7-positively selected cells, excluding terminally differentiated effector memory CD45RA+ cells. The sample consisted of naive CD8+ T cells sorted from blood. Receptors were obtained from a woman aged 25 to 39 in good health.

This clone was counted a single time. CDR3 region: CASSDGLAWPDTQYF. The CDR3 bases are TGTGCCAGCAGCGACGGACTAGCTTGGCCAGATACGCAGTATTTT. The V gene is TRBV5-4, the J gene TRBJ2-3; 8 nucleotides align to TRBD2. From germline, CDR1 is SGHNT and CDR2 YYREEE (reference sequence). The length of the CDR3 is 15 residues. Trimming took 4 bases from V and 4 from J; bases not matched to a gene: 8.

This rearrangement joins TRBV13 to TRBJ1-1; weak D call: TRBD1 (5 bases). The CDR3 loop spans 14 amino acids. The germline gives CDR1 PRHDT, CDR2 FYEKMQ (reference sequence). V gave up 0 bases and J gave up 5 bases, with 10 bases separating them. CDR3 sequence reads: CASSLGRGYTEAFF. The CDR3 nucleotides read TGTGCCAGCAGCTTAGGGCGGGGGTATACTGAAGCTTTCTTT.

Written as DNA, the CDR3 is TGTGCCAGCAGTAATACAGGGTTCAAATCACCCCTCCACTTT. It codes for CASSNTGFKSPLHF. The chain has TRBV27 and TRBJ1-6; a weak D match, TRBD1 (6 bases). Germline V gene sequence: CDR1 MNHEY, CDR2 SMNVEV (reference sequence). CDR3 length equals 14 residues. The V end lost 5 bases, the J end lost 10 bases, and 15 bases lay between the germline ends.

V usage is TRBV4-2 and J usage is TRBJ2-7, with TRBD1 identical over 10 bases. There are 15 residues in the CDR3. V shed 2 bases, J shed 3 bases, and the junction held 4 bases outside the gene matches. Germline loops: CDR1 LGHNA, CDR2 YNFKEQ. The CDR3 nucleotides are TGTGCCAGCAGCCAACTTGGGACAGGGGACTACGAGCAGTACTTC. This sequence encodes CASSQLGTGDYEQYF.

The V and J genes are TRBV5-1 and TRBJ2-7; 7 bases fit TRBD1. Germline V gene data show CDR1 as SGHRS and CDR2 as YFSETQ. J lost 6 bases, V lost 4 bases, and 7 bases had no gene match. CDR3 size: 13 residues. The chain's CDR3 is CASSLATGSEQYF. The CDR3 DNA reads as TGCGCCAGCAGCCTGGCGACAGGGTCCGAGCAGTACTTC.

This clone has just one count. The genes are TRBV27 and TRBJ2-7; D is possibly TRBD1 (6 bases). The CDR3 has 13 amino acids. Germline V gene data show CDR1 as MNHEY and CDR2 as SMNVEV (reference sequence). V shed 4 bases and J shed 2 bases, with 9 bases lying between them. The CDR3 coding sequence is TGTGCCAGCAGTTCAGGGGCCACCTACGAGCAGTACTTC. It codes for CASSSGATYEQYF.

This sequence joins TRBV5-5 and TRBJ2-7; 10 nucleotides align to TRBD1. CDR1 is SGHKS and CDR2 is YYEKEE in the germline V gene (reference sequence). The CDR3 has 15 residues. V lost 4 bases to trimming and J lost 5 bases; unmatched junction nucleotides: 9. CDR3 sequence: CASSLVDRGLDEQYF. CDR3 bases: TGTGCCAGCAGCCTCGTCGACAGGGGGCTCGACGAGCAGTACTTC.

The J gene is TRBJ1-3, the V gene TRBV16, with D tentatively TRBD1 (6 bases). Germline CDR1 is KGHSY and CDR2 is FQNENV. V gave up 4 bases and J gave up 0 bases, with 25 bases separating them. The CDR3 loop spans 20 amino acids. The CDR3 here is CASSPHRTRDTSFSGNTIYF. The CDR3 DNA is TGTGCCAGCAGCCCCCACAGGACCCGGGACACCTCTTTCTCTGGAAACACCATATATTTT.

The V gene is TRBV28, the J gene TRBJ2-1, with 13 bases identical to TRBD2. Germline V CDR1 and CDR2: MDHEN, SYDVKM. Trimming cost V 7 bases and J 0 bases; bases outside gene matches: 6. This CDR3 is 17 amino acids long. The CDR3 spells CASKLAGGRSSYNEQFF. For the CDR3, the DNA is TGTGCCAGCAAACTAGCGGGAGGGCGGAGCTCCTACAATGAGCAGTTCTTC.

As to this clone: Different DNA sequences within this sample yield the same CDR3. The V call is TRBV27, the J call TRBJ1-1; 7 positions match TRBD1. Germline CDR1 is MNHEY and CDR2 is SMNVEV (reference sequence). Trimming took 6 bases from V and 4 from J; bases not matched to a gene: 2. The CDR3 has 12 amino acids. DNA for the CDR3: TGTGCCAGCAGGGCAGGGGGCACTGAAGCTTTCTTT. Translated, it gives CASRAGGTEAFF.

The chain links TRBV28 to TRBJ2-3; 14 positions match TRBD2. Trimming took 4 bases from V and 3 from J; bases not matched to a gene: 9. CDR3 length: 18 residues. Germline CDR1 reads MDHEN; CDR2 reads SYDVKM. The CDR3 DNA reads TGTGCCAGCAGTTACCCGGGACTAGCGGGAGTGGAGACAGATACGCAGTATTTT. This translates into CASSYPGLAGVETDTQYF.

The rearrangement uses TRBV29-1 and TRBJ2-1; no clear D. The CDR3 totals 15 residues. Looked up from germline, CDR1 is SQVTM and CDR2 is ANQGSEA. V lost 3 bases, J lost 2 bases, and 14 bases lay in between. The CDR3 spells CSVELRVKAYNEQFF. CDR3 bases: TGCAGCGTTGAGCTTAGGGTGAAAGCCTACAATGAGCAGTTCTTC.

V is TRBV5-6 and J is TRBJ1-6, with TRBD1 as a possible D gene (6 bases). The V end lost 5 bases, the J end lost 5 bases, and 17 bases lay between the germline ends. Germline values: CDR1 SGHDT, CDR2 YYEEEE. This CDR3 spans 16 amino acids. CDR3 DNA sequence: TGTGCCAGCAGTGACCTACAGGGAGCCAATAATTCACCCCTCCACTTT. The encoded protein is CASSDLQGANNSPLHF.

This clone was observed once. The J gene is TRBJ2-2, the V gene TRBV28; 10 bases are shared with TRBD2. The length of the CDR3 is 19 residues. Per the germline V gene, CDR1 is MDHEN and CDR2 is SYDVKM. Trimming at V came to 4 bases and at J to 5 bases, leaving 16 bases not matched to a gene. The CDR3 protein is CASSSTSGLARSETGELFF. In DNA, the CDR3 is TGTGCCAGCAGTTCTACATCGGGACTAGCGAGGAGTGAGACCGGGGAGCTGTTTTTT.

The rearrangement uses TRBV4-1 and TRBJ1-5; D ambiguous. The length of the CDR3 is 14 residues. V shed 0 bases and J shed 7 bases, with 10 bases lying between them. CDR1 is MGHRA and CDR2 is YSYEKL in the germline V gene. The CDR3 sequence: CASSQDWHEQPQHF. The DNA of the CDR3 is TGCGCCAGCAGCCAAGATTGGCACGAGCAGCCCCAGCATTTT.

This chain joins TRBV27 and TRBJ2-7; TRBD2 might be the D (6 bases). The CDR3 totals 16 residues. Deletions cut 0 bases from V and 5 bases from J, with 17 bases between. Looked up from germline, CDR1 is MNHEY and CDR2 is SMNVEV (reference sequence). The CDR3: CASSLSPPQGGHEQYF. In DNA form, the CDR3 reads TGTGCCAGCAGTTTATCGCCCCCTCAGGGAGGCCACGAGCAGTACTTC.

The J gene is TRBJ2-5, the V gene TRBV6-5; D remains unclear. The V gene lost 4 bases and the J gene lost 0 bases, with 9 bases spanning the gap. The CDR3 is 14 amino acids. Germline V gene lookup returns CDR1 MNHEY and CDR2 SVGAGI. CDR3 in DNA: TGTGCCAGCAGTTTGGGAAAGTACCAAGAGACCCAGTACTTC. It translates to CASSLGKYQETQYF.

V is TRBV9 and J is TRBJ2-7, with D maybe TRBD1 (6 bases). Looked up from germline, CDR1 is SGDLS and CDR2 is YYNGEE. The CDR3 has 14 residues. V was cut by 4 bases and J by 0 bases, with 11 bases left in between. The CDR3 reads CASSIGQHSYEQYF. The CDR3 DNA reads as TGTGCCAGCAGCATCGGACAGCACTCCTACGAGCAGTACTTC.

The V gene is TRBV5-6, the J gene TRBJ2-4; 10 bases align to TRBD2. Germline-derived CDR1 and CDR2 are SGHDT and YYEEEE. Trimming took 4 bases from V and 0 from J; bases not matched to a gene: 13. The CDR3 length is 19 residues. DNA of the CDR3: TGTGCCAGCAGCCTAAGACTAGCGGGTTATGGTCTAGCCAAAAACATTCAGTACTTC. This sequence encodes CASSLRLAGYGLAKNIQYF.

The V and J genes are TRBV6-5 and TRBJ2-1; no definite D call. CDR1 and CDR2 from the germline V gene are MNHEY and SVGAGI. Trimming took off 3 bases at V and 5 bases at J, with 11 bases between the two ends. This CDR3 spans 14 amino acids. This CDR3 is CASSYGILDNEQFF. The CDR3 DNA sequence: TGTGCCAGCAGTTATGGGATTCTCGACAATGAGCAGTTCTTC.

This clone was observed a single time. The same CDR3 also results from other DNA sequences found in this sample. The chain carries TRBV4-1 and TRBJ2-1, with 7 bases matching TRBD2. Germline values: CDR1 MGHRA, CDR2 YSYEKL. This CDR3 spans 15 amino acids. V was pared by 4 bases and J by 0 bases, with 3 bases of the junction left unmatched. CDR3 region: CASSPGGGSYNEQFF. The CDR3 bases are TGCGCCAGCAGCCCAGGCGGGGGCTCCTACAATGAGCAGTTCTTC.

V and J are TRBV6-5 and TRBJ2-7, with D tentatively TRBD2 (7 bases). This CDR3 has 15 amino acids. Germline loops: CDR1 MNHEY, CDR2 SVGAGI. Trimming took off 1 base at V and 0 bases at J, with 10 bases between the two ends. CDR3: CASSYWGGPSYEQYF. CDR3 nucleotides: TGTGCCAGCAGTTACTGGGGGGGGCCCTCCTACGAGCAGTACTTC.

V gene TRBV5-1 combines with J gene TRBJ2-7; 14 nucleotides match TRBD2. CDR3 length equals 17 residues. J was trimmed by 3 bases and V by 4 bases; bases with no gene match: 9. CDR1 and CDR2 (germline): SGHRS, YFSETQ. The CDR3 DNA reads as TGCGCCAGCAGCCCGGGGACTAGCGGGAGCCTCGGCTACGAGCAGTACTTC. Its protein is CASSPGTSGSLGYEQYF.

This chain links TRBV29-1 with TRBJ2-3; no clear D. The CDR3 is made up of 13 amino acids. Trimming left V 2 bases short and J 6 bases short, with 12 bases between. Germline CDR1 SQVTM, CDR2 ANQGSEA. The CDR3 region is CSVEFVGRDTQYF. For the CDR3, the DNA is TGCAGCGTTGAATTTGTGGGTAGGGATACGCAGTATTTT.

The V and J genes are TRBV7-2 and TRBJ2-1; D unclear. CDR1 and CDR2 from the germline V gene are SGHTA and FQGNSA. The CDR3 totals 14 residues. Trimming pared 7 bases from V and 8 bases from J, leaving 18 bases between. CDR3 coding DNA: TGTGCCAGCAAAAGACTCGTGGGTAGACATGAGCAGTTCTTC. It translates to CASKRLVGRHEQFF.

The table lists this clone with a count of one. The chain is built from TRBV6-5 and TRBJ2-2; TRBD2 is a possible D gene (6 bases). This CDR3 has 14 residues. The V end lost 6 bases, the J end lost 6 bases, and 14 bases lay between the germline ends. Germline loops: CDR1 MNHEY, CDR2 SVGAGI. CDR3 protein: CASSAAGTPGELFF. The CDR3, as DNA: TGTGCCAGCAGCGCCGCCGGGACTCCCGGGGAGCTGTTTTTT.

The rearrangement links TRBV19 to TRBJ1-1, with D possibly matching TRBD1 (6 bases). Germline CDR1 reads LNHDA; CDR2 reads SQIVND (reference sequence). The V and J ends lost 4 bases and 6 bases respectively, with 9 bases between them. The CDR3 extends over 12 amino acids. The CDR3 nucleotides read TGTGCCAGTAGTAACAGGGCCGCTGAAGCTTTCTTT. Its translation: CASSNRAAEAFF.

The gene calls are TRBV7-9 and TRBJ2-1; TRBD2 is a possible D gene (6 bases). This CDR3 contains 16 residues. Germline V gives CDR1 SEHNR, CDR2 FQNEAQ (reference sequence). V was pared by 5 bases and J by 7 bases, with 21 bases between. The CDR3 coding sequence is TGTGCCAGCAGCCCTGCCGGGACTCCGACCTGGAATGAGCAGTTCTTC. Its protein product is CASSPAGTPTWNEQFF.

V gene TRBV7-9 combines with J gene TRBJ2-7; weak D call: TRBD1 (6 bases). Trimming took off 0 bases at V and 3 bases at J, with 15 bases between the two ends. Germline V gives CDR1 SEHNR, CDR2 FQNEAQ (reference sequence). The CDR3 contains 16 residues. The CDR3 loop is CASSLALARGYYEQYF. The CDR3 nucleotides read TGTGCCAGCAGCTTAGCACTGGCCAGGGGATACTACGAGCAGTACTTC. The full variable domain, its missing parts supplied by reference TRBV7-9 and TRBJ2-7, is DTGVSQNPRHKITKRGQNVTFRCDPISEHNRLYWYRQTLGQGPEFLTYFQNEAQLEKSRLLSDRFSAERPKGSFSTLEIQRTEQGDSAMYLCASSLALARGYYEQYFGPGTRLTVT.

The CDR3 region has the DNA TGTGCCAGTAGTATAGGACGTAGGGTTCTGGACACTGAAGCTTTCTTT. It translates to CASSIGRRVLDTEAFF. This chain links TRBV19 with TRBJ1-1, with D unresolved. Germline-derived CDR1 and CDR2 are LNHDA and SQIVND (reference sequence). The CDR3 is 16 residues long. Trimming pared 1 base from V and 3 bases from J, leaving 15 bases between.

The rearrangement links TRBV7-8 to TRBJ2-6, with unresolved D. CDR1 and CDR2 from the germline V gene are SGHVS and FQNEAQ. CDR3 length equals 15 residues. Trimming removed 2 bases from V and 0 bases from J, with 5 bases in between. The CDR3 nucleotides are TGTGCCAGCAGCTTACAAAGCTCTGGGGCCAACGTCCTGACTTTC. It codes for CASSLQSSGANVLTF.